Shown below are 16 T cell receptor beta chains from a single sample sequenced in a study of T cells in Graves' hyperthyroidism and ophthalmopathy. Amplified regions were TCR beta CDR3 sequences from RNA transcripts. First-round RT-PCR with HTBI primers amplified the TCR CDR3 region. TCRdb reprocessed the multiplex PCR reads via MiXCR and lists one record per CDR3 protein. The sample includes about 680,000 distinct CDR3 sequences, about 35% of them seen just once. The sample comprised blood. The receptors were sampled from a woman between 35 and 50 years old with Graves' hyperthyroidism.

This rearrangement joins TRBV3-1 to TRBJ2-5, with TRBD2 as a possible D gene (6 bases). The germline V gene encodes CDR1 LGHDT and CDR2 YNNKEL (reference sequence). V was cut by 3 bases and J by 0 bases, with 8 bases left in between. CDR3 length: 14 residues. CDR3 DNA sequence: TGTGCCAGCAGCCAGGGGGACTACCAAGAGACCCAGTACTTC. Amino acids: CASSQGDYQETQYF.

This sequence joins TRBV20-1 and TRBJ1-1; weak D call: TRBD1 (5 bases). In germline, CDR1 is DFQATT, CDR2 SNEGSKA (reference sequence). The V and J ends lost 6 bases and 3 bases respectively, with 17 bases between them. The CDR3 is 14 residues long. The CDR3 DNA follows: TGCAGTGCGCCGGCAGGCCGGGGCTACACTGAAGCTTTCTTT. It yields the protein CSAPAGRGYTEAFF.

This clonotype occurred once. The chain has TRBV6-5 and TRBJ2-5, with 10 nucleotides matching TRBD1. V lost 2 bases to trimming and J lost 5 bases; unmatched junction nucleotides: 5. This CDR3 region has 15 residues. Germline V CDR1 and CDR2: MNHEY, SVGAGI. The CDR3 DNA reads as TGTGCCAGCAGTTACCTGGACAGGGGGAAGGAGACCCAGTACTTC. It translates to CASSYLDRGKETQYF.

This clonotype was picked up many times. The rearrangement joins TRBV29-1 to TRBJ1-2; TRBD1 agrees at 8 bases. There are 10 residues in the CDR3. The germline V gene encodes CDR1 SQVTM and CDR2 ANQGSEA. V lost 6 bases, J lost 6 bases, and 0 bases stayed unmatched. The CDR3 loop reads CSVTGDGYTF. CDR3 nucleotide sequence: TGCAGCGTGACAGGGGATGGCTACACCTTC.

This chain joins TRBV10-2 and TRBJ1-1; D not certain. CDR1 and CDR2 from the germline V gene are WSHSY and SAAADI. The CDR3 extends over 13 amino acids. The V end lost 3 bases, the J end lost 1 base, and 6 bases lay between the germline ends. The chain's CDR3 is CASSEEGNTEAFF. In DNA form, the CDR3 reads TGCGCCAGCAGTGAAGAGGGGAACACTGAAGCTTTCTTT.

This clonotype was picked up many times. The chain recombines TRBV10-3 with TRBJ1-5; D remains unclear. The ends were cut back, 6 bases at V and 4 bases at J, with 13 bases in the middle. The CDR3 is 14 residues long. Germline V lookup: CDR1 ENHRY, CDR2 SYGVKD. Here the CDR3 reads CAIRADTGNQPQHF. The CDR3 DNA is TGTGCCATCAGAGCCGACACTGGGAATCAGCCCCAGCATTTT.

There are many counts of this clonotype. The gene calls are TRBV29-1 and TRBJ1-3; unclear D gene. V gave up 3 bases and J gave up 4 bases, with 4 bases separating them. This CDR3 comprises 11 residues. CDR1 is SQVTM and CDR2 is ANQGSEA in the germline V gene. Written as DNA, the CDR3 is TGCAGCGTTGATAGGGGAAACACCATATATTTT. The encoded protein is CSVDRGNTIYF. Full variable domain (missing parts from reference TRBV29-1 and TRBJ1-3): SAVISQKPSRDICQRGTSLTIQCQVDSQVTMMFWYRQQPGQSLTLIATANQGSEATYESGFVIDKFPISRPNLTFSTLTVSNMSPEDSSIYLCSVDRGNTIYFGEGSWLTVV.

This clonotype was observed at least ten times. This chain links TRBV5-1 with TRBJ2-2; D is tentatively TRBD1 or TRBD2 (5 bases each). Germline CDR1 SGHRS, CDR2 YFSETQ. Trimming stripped 0 bases from V and 3 bases from J, with 12 bases between. This CDR3 is built from 16 residues. The CDR3 DNA reads as TGCGCCAGCAGCTTGGATGGGGGATCTGACACCGGGGAGCTGTTTTTT. Residues: CASSLDGGSDTGELFF. The full variable domain, with the rest looked up from reference TRBV5-1 and TRBJ2-2, is KAGVTQTPRYLIKTRGQQVTLSCSPISGHRSVSWYQQTPGQGLQFLFEYFSETQRNKGNFPGRFSGRQFSNSRSEMNVSTLELGDSALYLCASSLDGGSDTGELFFGEGSRLTVL.

About this clonotype itself: A junction boundary mismatches the germline segment, possibly from a read error. In DNA, the CDR3 is TGTGCCCGGAGGAGGAAACGGAACACCGGAGAGCTGTTTTTT. Encoded protein: CARRRKRNTGELFF. The chain links TRBV6-4 to TRBJ2-2; tentatively, D is TRBD2 (5 bases). This CDR3 contains 14 residues. CDR1 and CDR2 from the germline V gene are MRHNA and SNTAGT.

This clonotype has at least ten counts. V gene TRBV12-3 or TRBV12-4 combines with J gene TRBJ1-5; D is ambiguous. With 2 bases removed from V and 10 bases from J, the gap between germline ends came to 6 bases. The CDR3 is 11 amino acids. The chain's CDR3 is CASSLSVPQHF. CDR3 in DNA: TGTGCCAGCAGTTTATCGGTCCCCCAGCATTTT.

This clonotype was picked up many times. This chain joins TRBV24-1 and TRBJ1-1; possibly TRBD1 for D (5 bases). Deletions cut 4 bases from V and 4 bases from J, with 15 bases between. This CDR3 is built from 15 residues. Germline CDR1 KGHDR, CDR2 SFDVKD. The CDR3 nucleotides read TGTGCCACCAGTGACTCCGGAGACAGTGGCACTGAAGCTTTCTTT. It yields the protein CATSDSGDSGTEAFF.

A few counts support this clonotype. This chain uses TRBV4-3 with TRBJ1-3; D is undetermined. Germline V lookup: CDR1 LGHNA, CDR2 YSLEER. V was trimmed by 1 base and J by 3 bases, leaving 10 bases between them. The CDR3 contains 15 residues. CDR3 in amino acids: CASSQGGRFGNTIYF. The CDR3 bases are TGCGCCAGCAGCCAAGGCGGCAGGTTTGGAAACACCATATATTTT.

The chain employs TRBV20-1 and TRBJ2-5; 16 bases agree with TRBD2. This CDR3 region has 15 residues. In germline, CDR1 is DFQATT, CDR2 SNEGSKA (reference sequence). The J segment lost 11 bases and the V segment lost 3 bases, leaving 9 bases of the junction unmatched. Written as DNA, the CDR3 is TGCAGTGCTAGGGGACTAGCGGGGGGGACAGATACGCAGTACTTC. Translated: CSARGLAGGTDTQYF.

In this sample, this clonotype turned up a few times. The J gene is TRBJ1-4, the V gene TRBV6-5; possibly TRBD1 for D (5 bases). CDR1 MNHEY and CDR2 SVGAGI come from the germline V gene. CDR3 size: 15 residues. Deletions cut 5 bases from V and 14 bases from J, with 24 bases between. In DNA form, the CDR3 reads TGTGCCAGCAGTCCCCAGGGAGTCGGTGGTGGAGGGCTGTTTTTT. This codes for CASSPQGVGGGGLFF.

Here the CDR3 reads CASSLTGEKAFF. The DNA of the CDR3 is TGCGCCAGCAGCCTGACAGGGGAAAAAGCTTTCTTT. The rearrangement links TRBV5-1 to TRBJ1-1; 8 nucleotides align to TRBD1. The CDR3 consists of 12 residues. Germline CDR1 is SGHRS and CDR2 is YFSETQ. V shed 4 bases and J 9 bases; nucleotides not matched to a gene: 5. Full variable domain (remainder filled in from reference TRBV5-1 and TRBJ1-1): KAGVTQTPRYLIKTRGQQVTLSCSPISGHRSVSWYQQTPGQGLQFLFEYFSETQRNKGNFPGRFSGRQFSNSRSEMNVSTLELGDSALYLCASSLTGEKAFFGQGTRLTVV.

The chain has TRBV10-3 and TRBJ1-2, with D uncertain. The ends were cut back, 2 bases at V and 8 bases at J, with 15 bases in the middle. The CDR3 runs to 14 residues. CDR1 is ENHRY and CDR2 is SYGVKD in the germline V gene. Written as DNA, the CDR3 is TGTGCCATCAGTGAGAAAGGCGGAGGAGGGGGCTACACCTTC. Translated: CAISEKGGGGGYTF.